This T cell receptor beta chain stems from a study of control samples from healthy donors and cancer patients. The V end lost 2 bases, the J end lost 4 bases, and 6 bases lay between the germline ends. CDR3 size: 13 residues. Germline V lookup: CDR1 SGHAT, CDR2 FQNNGV. Repertoires were generated with immunoSEQ multiplex PCR, while TCRdb's copy carries only in-frame clones and drops some. The sample contains fewer than 70,000 clones, 84% of which appear only once. The rearrangement joins TRBV11-2 to TRBJ1-5; unclear D gene. The sequencing sample was made of PBMCs. The receptor comes from a woman aged 50 to 60 with lung cancer. The CDR3 loop reads CASSLYSNQPQHF. In nucleotides, the CDR3 is TGTGCCAGCAGCTTATATTCAAATCAGCCCCAGCATTTT. The full variable domain, rest sourced from reference TRBV11-2 and TRBJ1-5, is EAGVAQSPRYKIIEKRQSVAFWCNPISGHATLYWYQQILGQGPKLLIQFQNNGVVDDSQLPKDRFSAERLKGVDSTLKIQPAKLEDSAVYLCASSLYSNQPQHFGDGTRLSIL.